Below are 27 T cell receptor beta chains sequenced from a single sample in a study of T cell responses to AZD1222 COVID-19 vaccine. Profiling relied on immunoSEQ multiplex PCR, and the TCRdb table lists in-frame clones only, not all of them. This sample yields about 150,000 clones, of which approximately 91% are seen a single time; about 7% belongs to the top ten. The sample here was peripheral blood, taken after recovery from COVID-19. The receptors were gathered from an adult who had recovered from COVID-19.

V and J are TRBV9 and TRBJ2-1, with 9 bases aligning to TRBD1. The CDR3 runs to 14 residues. Germline-derived CDR1 and CDR2 are SGDLS and YYNGEE. J was trimmed by 8 bases and V by 3 bases; bases with no gene match: 6. DNA of the CDR3: TGTGCCAGCAGCGCCGGGACAGGGTACGATGAGCAGTTCTTC. It codes for CASSAGTGYDEQFF.

The chain links TRBV2 to TRBJ2-5; D gene ambiguous. Trimming removed 8 bases at V and 2 bases at J, with 9 bases between. CDR1 is SNHLY, CDR2 FYNNEI, per germline. The CDR3 loop spans 12 amino acids. In DNA form, the CDR3 reads TGTGCCAGCTCGTACGGGCAAGAGACCCAGTACTTC. It yields the protein CASSYGQETQYF.

This rearrangement joins TRBV27 to TRBJ2-7; TRBD1 matches 11 bases. Trimming at V came to 6 bases and at J to 2 bases, leaving 9 bases not matched to a gene. The germline gives CDR1 MNHEY, CDR2 SMNVEV (reference sequence). The CDR3 is 16 amino acids. In nucleotides, the CDR3 is TGTGCCAGCAGGCGATCAACGGGACAGGGGGCCTACGAGCAGTACTTC. It specifies CASRRSTGQGAYEQYF.

This rearrangement joins TRBV15 to TRBJ2-2; D possibly uses TRBD1 or TRBD2 (5 bases each). V shed 1 base and J shed 6 bases, with 12 bases lying between them. CDR1 is LNHNV, CDR2 YYDKDF, per germline (reference sequence). The CDR3 is 15 residues long. In DNA, the CDR3 is TGTGCCACCAGCAGAGTTAGAATGGGGGCCGGGGAGCTGTTTTTT. Its translation: CATSRVRMGAGELFF.

The chain employs TRBV6-5 and TRBJ2-2, with unresolved D. In germline, CDR1 is MNHEY, CDR2 SVGAGI. With 5 bases removed from V and 4 bases from J, the gap between germline ends came to 5 bases. The CDR3 consists of 12 residues. This CDR3 is CASSQFTGELFF. The CDR3, as DNA: TGTGCCAGCAGTCAATTCACCGGGGAGCTGTTTTTT.

In its sample, this clone was seen once. V and J are TRBV2 and TRBJ2-3; D may be TRBD2 (5 bases). This CDR3 spans 13 amino acids. The germline V gene has CDR1 SNHLY and CDR2 FYNNEI. Trimming took 4 bases from V and 5 from J, leaving 10 bases between them. The CDR3 spells CASSAERGDTQYF. CDR3 DNA sequence: TGTGCCAGCAGTGCCGAACGGGGAGATACGCAGTATTTT.

The chain links TRBV5-4 to TRBJ2-1; 8 nucleotides line up with TRBD2. The germline V gene has CDR1 SGHNT and CDR2 YYREEE (reference sequence). The V gene end was trimmed by 4 bases and the J gene end by 2 bases; junction bases not matched to a gene: 8. The CDR3 runs to 16 residues. CDR3 loop: CASSPSAGVTYNEQFF. The CDR3, as DNA: TGTGCCAGCAGCCCGTCAGCGGGGGTCACCTACAATGAGCAGTTCTTC.

The chain has TRBV19 and TRBJ1-5, with 7 bases aligning to TRBD1. Germline loops: CDR1 LNHDA, CDR2 SQIVND (reference sequence). J was trimmed by 0 bases and V by 8 bases; bases with no gene match: 10. The CDR3 has 16 residues. CDR3 DNA sequence: TGTGCCAGTGAGGACAGGAAGGTATCTAGCAATCAGCCCCAGCATTTT. This codes for CASEDRKVSSNQPQHF. Complete variable domain (other parts from reference TRBV19 and TRBJ1-5): DGGITQSPKYLFRKEGQNVTLSCEQNLNHDAMYWYRQDPGQGLRLIYYSQIVNDFQKGDIAEGYSVSREKKESFPLTVTSAQKNPTAFYLCASEDRKVSSNQPQHFGDGTRLSIL.

The gene calls are TRBV28 and TRBJ1-5; no clear D. Trimming shortened V by 5 bases and J by 0 bases, and 5 bases separated the two germline ends. From germline, CDR1 is MDHEN and CDR2 SYDVKM. CDR3 length: 13 residues. CDR3 DNA: TGTGCCAGCAGTCGGTATAGCAATCAGCCCCAGCATTTT. This sequence encodes CASSRYSNQPQHF.

The CDR3, as DNA: TGTGCCAGCAGTGAAAACAGAAGACCCTACGAGCAGTACTTC. This encodes CASSENRRPYEQYF. The chain is built from TRBV6-1 and TRBJ2-7; D unclear. The CDR3 has 14 amino acids. Germline lookup yields CDR1 MNHNS and CDR2 SASEGT. Trimming stripped 2 bases from V and 2 bases from J, with 10 bases between.

This clone occurred once. This sequence joins TRBV28 and TRBJ2-1; 8 bases fit TRBD2. V lost 8 bases to trimming and J lost 7 bases; unmatched junction nucleotides: 16. Germline CDR1 reads MDHEN; CDR2 reads SYDVKM. The CDR3 is 16 amino acids. CDR3 in amino acids: CASEGKRREVWNEQFF. For the CDR3, the DNA is TGTGCCAGCGAAGGGAAGCGGCGGGAGGTTTGGAATGAGCAGTTCTTC.

The table lists this clone with a few counts. The chain carries TRBV14 and TRBJ1-6, with D unclear. CDR1 is SGHDN, CDR2 FVKESK, per germline. V gave up 0 bases and J gave up 7 bases, with 10 bases separating them. CDR3 length: 15 amino acids. In DNA, the CDR3 is TGTGCCAGCAGCCAAGATCCGAGGAGAAATTCACCCCTCCACTTT. Translating it yields CASSQDPRRNSPLHF.

This rearrangement joins TRBV20-1 to TRBJ1-4; no reliable D call. Germline CDR1 DFQATT, CDR2 SNEGSKA (reference sequence). The CDR3 is 10 amino acids. V lost 5 bases, J lost 8 bases, and 6 bases lay in between. The CDR3: CSALGEKLFF. For the CDR3, the DNA is TGCAGTGCTTTAGGGGAAAAACTGTTTTTT.

The chain carries TRBV3-1 (or the pseudogene TRBV3-2) and TRBJ2-7, with 10 bases identical to TRBD2. The CDR3 sequence is 15 residues long. Germline loops: CDR1 LGHDT, CDR2 YNNKEL (reference sequence). The V segment lost 6 bases and the J segment 5 bases; nucleotides outside the gene matches: 10. The CDR3 sequence: CASRPQAGGPHEQYF. The CDR3 DNA follows: TGTGCCAGCAGACCTCAAGCGGGGGGGCCCCACGAGCAGTACTTC.

A word on this clone: A much larger clone sits a single nucleotide away, making a read error possible. The chain recombines TRBV12-3 or TRBV12-4 with TRBJ2-2; 8 bases fit TRBD1. The length of the CDR3 is 13 residues. V lost 6 bases to trimming and J lost 3 bases; unmatched junction nucleotides: 0. The CDR3 loop is CASRTGDTGELFF. The CDR3 DNA sequence: TGTGCCAGCAGGACAGGGGACACCGGGGAGCTGTTTTTT.

V is TRBV7-9 and J is TRBJ2-5; D is possibly TRBD1 or TRBD2 (5 bases each). Trimming shortened V by 2 bases and J by 1 base, and 8 bases separated the two germline ends. CDR3 length equals 14 residues. CDR1 is SEHNR, CDR2 FQNEAQ, per germline (reference sequence). This CDR3 reads CASSLSGTQETQYF. The CDR3 DNA follows: TGTGCCAGCAGCTTATCAGGGACCCAAGAGACCCAGTACTTC.

This clone was detected a few times. CDR3 region: CASSPTGGNQPQHF. CDR3 nucleotide sequence: TGTGCCAGCAGCCCGACAGGGGGCAATCAGCCCCAGCATTTT. The chain employs TRBV7-2 and TRBJ1-5; 8 bases map to TRBD1. Germline CDR1 reads SGHTA; CDR2 reads FQGNSA. The junction had 2 bases not matched to a gene; V was cut back by 5 bases and J by 2 bases. The CDR3 sequence is 14 residues long. Using reference TRBV7-2 and TRBJ1-5 for the parts outside the CDR3, the full variable domain is GAGVSQSPSNKVTEKGKDVELRCDPISGHTALYWYRQSLGQGLEFLIYFQGNSAPDKSGLPSDRFSAERTGGSVSTLTIQRTQQEDSAVYLCASSPTGGNQPQHFGDGTRLSIL.

The chain employs TRBV20-1 and TRBJ2-1; D is possibly TRBD2 (6 bases). Germline assignment: CDR1 DFQATT and CDR2 SNEGSKA (reference sequence). Trimming left V 3 bases short and J 1 base short, with 13 bases between. This CDR3 has 15 amino acids. The CDR3 is CSASIREFSYNEQFF. CDR3 sequence (DNA): TGCAGTGCTAGTATCCGGGAGTTTTCCTACAATGAGCAGTTCTTC.

This chain links TRBV29-1 with TRBJ1-2; TRBD1 matches at 7 bases. With 4 bases clipped from V and 6 bases from J, the junction kept 11 bases outside the gene matches. The CDR3 runs 14 residues. The germline V gene encodes CDR1 SQVTM and CDR2 ANQGSEA. CDR3: CSVGGYRGEDGYTF. DNA of the CDR3: TGCAGCGTTGGCGGTTACAGGGGTGAGGATGGCTACACCTTC.

CDR3 residues: CASSPGLAVFEQYF. CDR3 DNA: TGTGCCAGCAGTCCCGGACTAGCGGTCTTCGAGCAGTACTTC. The genes are TRBV6-5 and TRBJ2-7, with 10 bases fitting TRBD2. CDR3 size: 14 residues. V was pared by 5 bases and J by 6 bases, with 7 bases of the junction left unmatched. CDR1 and CDR2 from the germline V gene are MNHEY and SVGAGI.

V and J are TRBV27 and TRBJ2-7; 10 bases line up with TRBD1. The CDR3 runs 14 residues. CDR1 MNHEY and CDR2 SMNVEV come from the germline V gene (reference sequence). Trimming took 6 bases from V and 6 from J; bases not matched to a gene: 8. CDR3 coding DNA: TGTGCCAGCAGCTCCGGGACAGGGGTCGCCGAGCAGTACTTC. Protein: CASSSGTGVAEQYF.

J is TRBJ1-2 and V is TRBV18, with TRBD1 matching 10 bases. There are 15 residues in the CDR3. CDR1 is KGHSH, CDR2 LQKENI, per germline. Trimming removed 3 bases from V and 6 bases from J; junction bases left unmatched: 7. CDR3 sequence reads: CASSPAQTGGHGYTF. CDR3 nucleotides: TGTGCCAGCTCACCTGCCCAGACAGGGGGCCATGGCTACACCTTC.

J is TRBJ1-2 and V is TRBV7-3; 7 bases map to TRBD1. Germline CDR1 is SGHTA and CDR2 is FQGTGA. Trimming cost V 3 bases and J 2 bases; bases outside gene matches: 9. This CDR3 comprises 16 residues. This CDR3 reads CASSFRPAGGNYGYTF. The CDR3 DNA sequence: TGTGCCAGCAGCTTCCGACCCGCAGGGGGAAACTATGGCTACACCTTC.

The chain is built from TRBV27 and TRBJ1-2, with 7 bases matching TRBD1. The CDR3 runs 16 residues. J was trimmed by 2 bases and V by 3 bases; bases with no gene match: 9. Germline V CDR1 and CDR2: MNHEY, SMNVEV (reference sequence). Here the CDR3 DNA reads TGTGCCAGCAGTTTCAGCCGGGACAGCCTGAACTATGGCTACACCTTC. Translation gives CASSFSRDSLNYGYTF.

The chain is built from TRBV27 and TRBJ2-2, with 8 bases matching TRBD1. This CDR3 spans 16 amino acids. Looked up from germline, CDR1 is MNHEY and CDR2 is SMNVEV (reference sequence). Germline trimming cut 3 bases from V and 2 bases from J; bases unmatched to any gene: 5. The CDR3, as DNA: TGTGCCAGCAGTTTCCGGACAGGGATTAACACCGGGGAGCTGTTTTTT. The encoded protein is CASSFRTGINTGELFF.

CDR3 sequence: CASTGGFEQFF. The CDR3 DNA follows: TGTGCCAGCACAGGGGGCTTTGAGCAGTTCTTC. The rearrangement joins TRBV19 to TRBJ2-1, with TRBD1 identical over 9 bases. J gave up 9 bases and V 9 bases, and 3 bases lay outside the gene matches. Germline assignment: CDR1 LNHDA and CDR2 SQIVND (reference sequence). This CDR3 comprises 11 residues. Filled out from reference TRBV19 and TRBJ2-1, the complete variable domain reads DGGITQSPKYLFRKEGQNVTLSCEQNLNHDAMYWYRQDPGQGLRLIYYSQIVNDFQKGDIAEGYSVSREKKESFPLTVTSAQKNPTAFYLCASTGGFEQFFGPGTRLTVL.

The V gene is TRBV6-1, the J gene TRBJ2-1; tentatively, D is TRBD2 (6 bases). Trimming cost V 1 base and J 7 bases, with 11 bases left between them. Germline CDR1 reads MNHNS; CDR2 reads SASEGT. The CDR3 is 14 amino acids. The CDR3 sequence is CASSEGSEGNEQFF. The CDR3 DNA is TGTGCCAGCAGTGAAGGTTCGGAGGGGAATGAGCAGTTCTTC.